This T cell receptor beta chain was sequenced for a study of graft-versus-host responses after intestinal transplantation. A remark on this clone: As yet, its antigen is unknown.

Repertoires were generated with immunoSEQ multiplex PCR, while TCRdb's copy carries only in-frame clones and drops some. The table includes 55,000 to 65,000 clones, about 94% detected once. The receptor's source is a human donor who was the organ donor for an intestinal transplant. Sequenced here: unstimulated CD4+ T cells sorted from spleen or lymph node cells, sampled before transplant.

CDR3 region: CASSLGYEQYF. In DNA form, the CDR3 reads TGTGCCAGCAGCTTGGGGTACGAGCAGTACTTC. J is TRBJ2-7 and V is TRBV5-6, with D hard to call. V lost 0 bases, J lost 4 bases, and 2 bases lay in between. The CDR3 is 11 amino acids. Looked up from germline, CDR1 is SGHDT and CDR2 is YYEEEE.